One sample yielded the 24 T cell receptor beta chains listed below, sequenced in a study of response to subunit inactivated influenza vaccine. From the RT-PCR reads, TCRdb called clonotypes with MiXCR, one entry per CDR3 protein. Of fewer than 750,000 distinct CDR3 sequences detected, 14% appear once; the ten largest clones hold over 8.5%. The sequencing here drew on PBMCs from blood, taken approximately 12 days after vaccination. The receptors were gathered from a man between 50 and 59 years old who received an inactivated influenza vaccine.

This clonotype showed up just a few times. The chain joins TRBV25-1 to TRBJ1-1, with 7 bases identical to TRBD1. Germline-derived CDR1 and CDR2 are MGHDK and SYGVNS. Trimming at V came to 0 bases and at J to 7 bases, leaving 8 bases not matched to a gene. The CDR3 has 15 amino acids. CDR3 in DNA: TGTGCCAGCAGTGAATATGACAGGGAGAGGGGTGAAGCTTTCTTT. It translates to CASSEYDRERGEAFF.

This clonotype was counted only a few times. The chain recombines TRBV9 with TRBJ1-2, with 7 nucleotides matching TRBD1. The CDR3 spans 12 residues. The V segment lost 3 bases and the J segment 8 bases; nucleotides outside the gene matches: 4. Germline V gene lookup returns CDR1 SGDLS and CDR2 YYNGEE. The CDR3 sequence is CASSETGRGYTF. In DNA, the CDR3 is TGTGCCAGCAGCGAGACAGGGAGGGGCTACACCTTC.

V usage is TRBV6-2 or TRBV6-3 and J usage is TRBJ2-1; no clear D gene. Trimming pared 2 bases from V and 0 bases from J, leaving 11 bases between. The CDR3 covers 16 residues. CDR1 is MNHEY and CDR2 is SVGEGT in the germline V gene. The chain's CDR3 is CASSYDRKGSYNEQFF. The CDR3 region has the DNA TGTGCCAGCAGTTACGATAGGAAGGGCTCCTACAATGAGCAGTTCTTC.

The chain has TRBV24-1 and TRBJ1-1, with a possible D match to TRBD1 (6 bases). The CDR3 length is 12 residues. Germline loops: CDR1 KGHDR, CDR2 SFDVKD. With 4 bases removed from V and 6 bases from J, the gap between germline ends came to 8 bases. CDR3 amino acids: CATSEGGAEAFF. The DNA of the CDR3 is TGTGCCACCAGTGAAGGGGGTGCTGAAGCTTTCTTT.

This clonotype appeared many times. The V and J genes are TRBV24-1 and TRBJ2-1; 11 bases agree with TRBD2. Germline values: CDR1 KGHDR, CDR2 SFDVKD. The CDR3 covers 17 residues. The junction had 7 bases not matched to a gene; V was cut back by 4 bases and J by 3 bases. This CDR3 reads CATSDRAGLAVYNEQFF. The DNA for the CDR3 is TGTGCCACCAGTGACCGCGCGGGACTAGCGGTCTACAATGAGCAGTTCTTC.

The rearrangement joins TRBV18 to TRBJ1-1; D is uncertain. Trimming took 1 base from V and 4 from J, leaving 13 bases between them. Germline V gene data show CDR1 as KGHSH and CDR2 as LQKENI. This CDR3 spans 15 amino acids. The CDR3 reads CASSPRQEVGTEAFF. Here the CDR3 DNA reads TGTGCCAGCTCACCACGTCAGGAGGTGGGCACTGAAGCTTTCTTT.

The chain is built from TRBV6-4 and TRBJ2-7; TRBD2 matches 10 bases. The ends lost 11 bases at V and 5 bases at J; junction bases unmatched: 15. Per the germline V gene, CDR1 is MRHNA and CDR2 is SNTAGT. The CDR3 has 15 residues. CDR3 residues: CAYRGPGLALDEQYF. CDR3 nucleotide sequence: TGTGCCTACCGGGGGCCGGGACTAGCGTTAGACGAGCAGTACTTC.

This clonotype was counted many times. The J gene is TRBJ2-7, the V gene TRBV9, with a possible D match to TRBD1 (5 bases). The CDR3 is 13 residues long. V lost 5 bases and J lost 3, with 12 bases in between. Germline V gene data show CDR1 as SGDLS and CDR2 as YYNGEE. This CDR3 is CASSPRTNYEQYF. DNA for the CDR3: TGTGCCAGCAGTCCCCGGACAAACTACGAGCAGTACTTC.

The chain combines TRBV9 with TRBJ2-2, with 13 bases that match TRBD2. Germline CDR1 SGDLS, CDR2 YYNGEE. This CDR3 has 16 residues. With 0 bases clipped from V and 7 bases from J, the junction kept 3 bases outside the gene matches. The CDR3 loop is CASSVGTSGGNGELFF. CDR3 DNA: TGTGCCAGCAGCGTAGGGACTAGCGGGGGAAACGGGGAGCTGTTTTTT.

The CDR3 protein is CASSLVGRNSPLHF. The CDR3 DNA follows: TGTGCCAGCAGTTTAGTAGGCAGAAATTCACCCCTCCACTTT. The chain uses TRBV12-3 or TRBV12-4 and TRBJ1-6, with no clear D. The CDR3 spans 14 residues. V was pared by 1 base and J by 7 bases, with 8 bases between.

The V call is TRBV11-1, the J call TRBJ2-5; 8 bases agree with TRBD1. V trimming: 3 bases; J trimming: 2 bases; junction bases outside the gene matches: 17. The CDR3 is made up of 19 amino acids. Looked up from germline, CDR1 is SGHAT and CDR2 is FQDESV (reference sequence). CDR3 amino acids: CASSLPHVQDREYQETQYF. As DNA, the CDR3 is TGTGCCAGCAGCTTGCCCCACGTACAGGACAGGGAATATCAAGAGACCCAGTACTTC.

This clonotype came up a few times. The chain recombines TRBV9 with TRBJ1-1, with D possibly matching TRBD1 (5 bases). Germline V lookup: CDR1 SGDLS, CDR2 YYNGEE. This CDR3 contains 15 residues. The V and J ends lost 0 bases and 1 base respectively, with 10 bases between them. CDR3 protein: CASSVVDSRNTEAFF. The DNA of the CDR3 is TGTGCCAGCAGCGTAGTAGACAGCCGGAACACTGAAGCTTTCTTT.

The V and J genes are TRBV4-3 and TRBJ1-1, with 8 bases lining up with TRBD1. Germline loops: CDR1 LGHNA, CDR2 YSLEER. The CDR3 is 13 residues long. V was clipped by 4 bases and J by 8 bases; unmatched bases: 6. The CDR3 here is CASSLDRGDEAFF. The DNA for the CDR3 is TGCGCCAGCAGCCTCGACAGGGGTGACGAAGCTTTCTTT.

The table lists this clonotype with a few counts. The V gene is TRBV9, the J gene TRBJ1-6; 10 bases align to TRBD1. CDR1 SGDLS and CDR2 YYNGEE come from the germline V gene. V gave up 3 bases and J gave up 10 bases; unmatched junction bases: 7. The CDR3 extends over 15 amino acids. In DNA form, the CDR3 reads TGTGCCAGCAGCGCGAGCGGGACAGGGGACTCACCCCTCCACTTT. Its translation is CASSASGTGDSPLHF.

This clonotype was seen many times. V usage is TRBV5-1 and J usage is TRBJ1-1; D possibly corresponds to TRBD1 (6 bases). This CDR3 has 14 amino acids. Germline V CDR1 and CDR2: SGHRS, YFSETQ. Trimming shortened V by 0 bases and J by 5 bases, and 11 bases separated the two germline ends. CDR3 in amino acids: CASSLERGGTEAFF. The CDR3 nucleotides are TGCGCCAGCAGCTTGGAGAGGGGGGGGACTGAAGCTTTCTTT.

The chain is built from TRBV9 and TRBJ2-2; D unclear. Germline V gene data show CDR1 as SGDLS and CDR2 as YYNGEE. Deletions cut 0 bases from V and 3 bases from J, with 12 bases between. The CDR3 totals 16 residues. CDR3 sequence: CASSVAISPDTGELFF. The CDR3 nucleotides are TGTGCCAGCAGCGTAGCCATTAGCCCGGACACCGGGGAGCTGTTTTTT.

The rearrangement links TRBV3-1 to TRBJ1-5; D is unresolved. The CDR3 has 16 amino acids. V lost 8 bases and J 2 bases, leaving 19 bases between the germline ends. Germline CDR1 reads LGHDT; CDR2 reads YNNKEL (reference sequence). CDR3 DNA sequence: TGTGCCAGCCGCACCCGGCAGGCGGGTGGCAATCAGCCCCAGCATTTT. Amino acid sequence: CASRTRQAGGNQPQHF. Based on the CDR3 plus reference TRBV3-1 and TRBJ1-5, the full variable domain is DTAVSQTPKYLVTQMGNDKSIKCEQNLGHDTMYWYKQDSKKFLKIMFSYNNKELIINETVPNRFSPKSPDKAHLNLHINSLELGDSAVYFCASRTRQAGGNQPQHFGDGTRLSIL.

This clonotype was seen a handful of times. The V and J genes are TRBV5-1 and TRBJ2-5; no firm D call. Germline V gene sequence: CDR1 SGHRS, CDR2 YFSETQ. The CDR3 sequence is 13 residues long. V lost 0 bases and J lost 7, with 10 bases in between. CDR3 amino acids: CASSLEDGGTQYF. The CDR3 DNA is TGCGCCAGCAGCTTGGAAGACGGCGGGACCCAGTACTTC.

This clonotype was found a few times. CDR3 coding DNA: TGTGCCAGCAGCCCGCGACAGGGAGGCAATCAGCCCCAGCATTTT. As protein: CASSPRQGGNQPQHF. This rearrangement joins TRBV7-2 to TRBJ1-5; 7 bases match TRBD1. Germline V gene data show CDR1 as SGHTA and CDR2 as FQGNSA. Trimming cost V 5 bases and J 2 bases; bases outside gene matches: 6. The CDR3 length is 15 residues.

The V gene is TRBV28, the J gene TRBJ2-7; 8 nucleotides match TRBD1. Germline V gives CDR1 MDHEN, CDR2 SYDVKM. After removal of 4 bases from V and 3 bases from J, the junction contained 11 bases not matched to a gene. This CDR3 contains 16 residues. The CDR3 sequence: CASSYYSRGRDYEQYF. In DNA, the CDR3 is TGTGCCAGCAGTTACTATTCCAGGGGGCGCGACTACGAGCAGTACTTC.

This clonotype came up many times. The rearrangement links TRBV20-1 to TRBJ2-7; no reliable D call. Between the trimmed V and J ends, which lost 0 bases and 3 bases, there was a span of 6 bases. This CDR3 has 12 amino acids. Germline assignment: CDR1 DFQATT and CDR2 SNEGSKA (reference sequence). This chain's CDR3 is CSARDLVYEQYF. The CDR3, as DNA: TGCAGTGCTAGAGATCTGGTCTACGAGCAGTACTTC.

This clonotype was found a few times. This sequence joins TRBV30 and TRBJ1-4, with TRBD1 matching over 7 bases. The CDR3 runs 16 residues. Unmatched junction bases numbered 17, after V lost 3 bases and J lost 10 bases. From germline, CDR1 is GTSNPN and CDR2 SVGIG (reference sequence). CDR3 coding DNA: TGTGCCTGGAGGCCAATGGGCCAGGGGGTAGATGGAAAACTGTTTTTT. Translation gives CAWRPMGQGVDGKLFF.

This clonotype turned up a few times. The J gene is TRBJ2-1, the V gene TRBV12-3 or TRBV12-4; possible D gene TRBD2, 5 bases. Deletions cut 3 bases from V and 6 bases from J, with 18 bases between. This CDR3 contains 16 residues. CDR3 protein: CASSLASWIIRNEQFF. DNA of the CDR3: TGTGCCAGCAGTTTGGCTAGCTGGATTATCCGCAATGAGCAGTTCTTC.

This clonotype appeared a few times. This rearrangement joins TRBV7-9 to TRBJ1-1; D remains unclear. Trimming cost V 5 bases and J 5 bases, with 12 bases left between them. The CDR3 length is 13 residues. Germline CDR1 is SEHNR and CDR2 is FQNEAQ (reference sequence). The CDR3 nucleotides read TGTGCCAGCAGCACCGGACGGCTTACTGAAGCTTTCTTT. Protein sequence: CASSTGRLTEAFF.